This TCR beta chain was sequenced in a study of OX40 agonist ivuxolimab in advanced cancers. Generated by immunoSEQ multiplex PCR, the TCRdb table keeps only in-frame clones and is missing some. The table lists roughly 93,000 clones, about 90% of them singletons. Blood specimens came from baseline, cycle 4 day 1, and cycle 7 day 1. CDR3 length: 13 amino acids. V lost 2 bases and J 5 bases, leaving 5 bases between the germline ends. Looked up from germline, CDR1 is SGHRS and CDR2 is YFSETQ. V is TRBV5-1 and J is TRBJ1-6, with D hard to call. The sample consisted of CD4+ or CD8+ T cells sorted from blood, taken in a trial of the OX40 agonist ivuxolimab. This sequence originates from an adult with an advanced solid tumor such as melanoma, head and neck, liver or kidney cancer. CDR3 in amino acids: CASSFRDNSPLHF. CDR3 coding DNA: TGCGCCAGCAGCTTCCGGGATAATTCACCCCTCCACTTT.